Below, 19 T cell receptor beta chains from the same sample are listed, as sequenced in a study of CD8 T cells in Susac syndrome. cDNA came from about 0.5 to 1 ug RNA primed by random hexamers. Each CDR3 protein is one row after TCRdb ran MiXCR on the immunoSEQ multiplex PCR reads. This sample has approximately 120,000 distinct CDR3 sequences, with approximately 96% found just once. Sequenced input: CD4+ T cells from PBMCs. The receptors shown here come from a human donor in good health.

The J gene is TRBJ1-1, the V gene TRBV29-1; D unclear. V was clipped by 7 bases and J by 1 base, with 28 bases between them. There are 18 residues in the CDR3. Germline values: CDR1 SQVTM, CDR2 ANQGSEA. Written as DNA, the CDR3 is TGCAGCGCGTGGGTCAGACGTGCGAACGCAGCCGGGAACACTGAAGCTTTCTTT. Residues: CSAWVRRANAAGNTEAFF.

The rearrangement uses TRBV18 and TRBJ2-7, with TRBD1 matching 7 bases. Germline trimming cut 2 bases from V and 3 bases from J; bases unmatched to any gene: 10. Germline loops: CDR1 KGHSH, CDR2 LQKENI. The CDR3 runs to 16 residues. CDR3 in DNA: TGTGCCAGCTCACCAAGTAAGGCAGGGGGTCTCTACGAGCAGTACTTC. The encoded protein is CASSPSKAGGLYEQYF. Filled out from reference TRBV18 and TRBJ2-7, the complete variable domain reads NAGVMQNPRHLVRRRGQEARLRCSPMKGHSHVYWYRQLPEEGLKFMVYLQKENIIDESGMPKERFSAEFPKEGPSILRIQQVVRGDSAAYFCASSPSKAGGLYEQYFGPGTRLTVT.

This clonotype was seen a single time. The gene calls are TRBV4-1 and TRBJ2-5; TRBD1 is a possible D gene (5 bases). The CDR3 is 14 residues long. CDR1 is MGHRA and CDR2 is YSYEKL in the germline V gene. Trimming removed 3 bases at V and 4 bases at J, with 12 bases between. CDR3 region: CASSHVGQGETQYF. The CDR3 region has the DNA TGCGCCAGCAGCCACGTCGGTCAGGGAGAGACCCAGTACTTC.

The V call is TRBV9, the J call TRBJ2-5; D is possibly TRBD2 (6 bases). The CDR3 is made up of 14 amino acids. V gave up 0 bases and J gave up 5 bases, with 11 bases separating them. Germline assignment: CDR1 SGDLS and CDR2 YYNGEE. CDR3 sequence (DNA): TGTGCCAGCAGCGTAGAGGGAGGAGGGGAGACCCAGTACTTC. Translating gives CASSVEGGGETQYF.

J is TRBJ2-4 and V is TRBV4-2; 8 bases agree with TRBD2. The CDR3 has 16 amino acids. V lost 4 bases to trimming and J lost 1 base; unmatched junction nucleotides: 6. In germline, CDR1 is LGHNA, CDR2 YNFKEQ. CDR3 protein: CASSPSGTSAKNIQYF. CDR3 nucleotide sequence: TGTGCCAGCAGCCCATCCGGGACTAGTGCCAAAAACATTCAGTACTTC.

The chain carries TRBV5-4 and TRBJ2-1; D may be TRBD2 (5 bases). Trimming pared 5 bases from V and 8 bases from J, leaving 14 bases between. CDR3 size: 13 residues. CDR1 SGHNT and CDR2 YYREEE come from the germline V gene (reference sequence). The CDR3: CASSSDFGDEQFF. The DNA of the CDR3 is TGTGCCAGCAGTTCGGACTTCGGGGATGAGCAGTTCTTC.

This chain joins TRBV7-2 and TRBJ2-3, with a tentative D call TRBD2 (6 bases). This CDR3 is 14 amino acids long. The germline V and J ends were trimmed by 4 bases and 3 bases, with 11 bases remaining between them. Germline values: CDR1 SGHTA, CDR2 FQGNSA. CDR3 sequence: CASSSEGRTDTQYF. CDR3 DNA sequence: TGTGCCAGCAGCTCGGAGGGCCGGACAGATACGCAGTATTTT. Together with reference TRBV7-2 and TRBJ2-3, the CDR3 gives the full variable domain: GAGVSQSPSNKVTEKGKDVELRCDPISGHTALYWYRQSLGQGLEFLIYFQGNSAPDKSGLPSDRFSAERTGGSVSTLTIQRTQQEDSAVYLCASSSEGRTDTQYFGPGTRLTVL.

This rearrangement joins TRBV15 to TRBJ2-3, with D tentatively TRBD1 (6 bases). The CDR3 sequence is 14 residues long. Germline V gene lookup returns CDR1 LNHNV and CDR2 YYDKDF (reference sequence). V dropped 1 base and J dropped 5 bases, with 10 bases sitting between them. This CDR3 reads CATSRVGGGDTQYF. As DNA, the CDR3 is TGTGCCACCAGCAGAGTTGGGGGCGGAGATACGCAGTATTTT. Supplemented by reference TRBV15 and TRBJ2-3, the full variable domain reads DAMVIQNPRYQVTQFGKPVTLSCSQTLNHNVMYWYQQKSSQAPKLLFHYYDKDFNNEADTPDNFQSRRPNTSFCFLDIRSPGLGDTAMYLCATSRVGGGDTQYFGPGTRLTVL.

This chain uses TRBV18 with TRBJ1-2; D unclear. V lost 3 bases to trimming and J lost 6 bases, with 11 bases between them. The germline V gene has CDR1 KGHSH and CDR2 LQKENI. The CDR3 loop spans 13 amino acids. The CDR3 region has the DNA TGTGCCAGCTCACCGTCTCCGGGTGATGGCTACACCTTC. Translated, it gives CASSPSPGDGYTF. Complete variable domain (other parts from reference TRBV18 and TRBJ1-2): NAGVMQNPRHLVRRRGQEARLRCSPMKGHSHVYWYRQLPEEGLKFMVYLQKENIIDESGMPKERFSAEFPKEGPSILRIQQVVRGDSAAYFCASSPSPGDGYTFGSGTRLTVV.

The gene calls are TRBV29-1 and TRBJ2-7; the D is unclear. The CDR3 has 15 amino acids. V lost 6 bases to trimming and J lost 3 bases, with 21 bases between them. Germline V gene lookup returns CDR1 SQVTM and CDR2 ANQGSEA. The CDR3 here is CSVRDGPQFYYEQYF. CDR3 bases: TGCAGCGTACGAGACGGCCCTCAATTTTACTACGAGCAGTACTTC.

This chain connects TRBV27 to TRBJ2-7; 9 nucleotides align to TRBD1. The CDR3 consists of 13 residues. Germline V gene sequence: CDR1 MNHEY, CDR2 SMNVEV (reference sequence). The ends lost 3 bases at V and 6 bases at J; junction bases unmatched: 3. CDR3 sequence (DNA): TGTGCCAGCAGTTTTAAGGACAGGGGCGAGCAGTACTTC. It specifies CASSFKDRGEQYF.

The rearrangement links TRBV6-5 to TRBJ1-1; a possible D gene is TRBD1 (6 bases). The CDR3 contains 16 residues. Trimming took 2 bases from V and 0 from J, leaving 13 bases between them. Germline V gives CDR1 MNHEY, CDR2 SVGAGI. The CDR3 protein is CASSYGTSVLNTEAFF. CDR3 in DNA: TGTGCCAGCAGTTACGGGACATCTGTCCTGAACACTGAAGCTTTCTTT.

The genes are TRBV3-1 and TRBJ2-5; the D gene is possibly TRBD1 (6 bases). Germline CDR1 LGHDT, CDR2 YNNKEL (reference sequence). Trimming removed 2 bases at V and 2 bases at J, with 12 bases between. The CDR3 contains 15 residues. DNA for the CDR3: TGTGCCAGCAGCCAAAGTAGGGGGATACAAGAGACCCAGTACTTC. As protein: CASSQSRGIQETQYF.

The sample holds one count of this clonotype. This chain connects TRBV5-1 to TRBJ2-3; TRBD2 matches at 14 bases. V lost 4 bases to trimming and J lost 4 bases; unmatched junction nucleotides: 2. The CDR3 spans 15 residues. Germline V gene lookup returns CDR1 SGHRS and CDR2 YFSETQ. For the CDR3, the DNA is TGCGCCAGCAGCCCGGGACTAGCGGGGGCAGATACGCAGTATTTT. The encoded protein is CASSPGLAGADTQYF.

Written as DNA, the CDR3 is TGTGCCAGCAGTTTGGGGCATCGCGAGCAGTACTTC. Encoded protein: CASSLGHREQYF. The J gene is TRBJ2-7, the V gene TRBV12-3 or TRBV12-4; D is perhaps TRBD1 (5 bases). Trimming took off 3 bases at V and 6 bases at J, with 9 bases between the two ends. The CDR3 consists of 12 residues.

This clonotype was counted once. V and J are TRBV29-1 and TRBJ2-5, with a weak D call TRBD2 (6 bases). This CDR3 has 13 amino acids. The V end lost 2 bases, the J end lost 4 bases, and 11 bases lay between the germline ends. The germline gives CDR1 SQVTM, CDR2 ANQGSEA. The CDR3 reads CSVENLRGETQYF. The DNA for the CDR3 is TGCAGCGTTGAAAATTTGCGGGGAGAGACCCAGTACTTC.

CDR3 amino acids: CASSSTGLADYEQYF. Written as DNA, the CDR3 is TGTGCCAGCAGTTCCACGGGACTAGCGGACTACGAGCAGTACTTC. The rearrangement joins TRBV28 to TRBJ2-7; 11 bases are a match to TRBD2. The CDR3 is made up of 15 amino acids. V trimming: 4 bases; J trimming: 3 bases; junction bases outside the gene matches: 5. Germline V gives CDR1 MDHEN, CDR2 SYDVKM.

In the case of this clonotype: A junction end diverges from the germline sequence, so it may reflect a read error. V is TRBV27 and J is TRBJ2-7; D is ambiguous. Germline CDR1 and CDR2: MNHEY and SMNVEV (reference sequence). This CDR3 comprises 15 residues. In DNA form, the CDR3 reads TGTGCCAGCGGTTTCCTTTCCCGGGTCCCTTACGAGCAGTACTTC. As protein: CASGFLSRVPYEQYF.

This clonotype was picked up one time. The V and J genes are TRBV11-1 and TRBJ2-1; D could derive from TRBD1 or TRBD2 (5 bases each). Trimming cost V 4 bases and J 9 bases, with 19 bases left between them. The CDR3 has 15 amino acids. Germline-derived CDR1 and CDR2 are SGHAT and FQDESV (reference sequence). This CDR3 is CASSSRDRNLVEQFF. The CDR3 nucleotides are TGTGCCAGCAGCTCCCGGGACCGCAATCTGGTTGAGCAGTTCTTC.